Listed here are 3 T cell receptor beta chains from one sample, sequenced in a study of T cell repertoires in cytomegalovirus infection. For these receptors, no antigen is known. TCRdb reprocessed the reads with MiXCR, giving one entry per CDR3 protein. The repertoire holds around 100,000 distinct CDR3 sequences, with around 31% as singletons. The input for sequencing was CD8+ T cells from cultured PBMCs, taken from culture after CMV antigen stimulation. These receptors were collected from a human donor in good health (CMV status not recorded). Some clones in this sample may be carry-over from other donors' samples.

This clonotype was seen more than once but under ten times. This chain links TRBV7-6 with TRBJ2-7; D is ambiguous. Germline V gives CDR1 SGHVS, CDR2 FNYEAQ. V dropped 5 bases and J dropped 1 base, with 12 bases sitting between them. This CDR3 region has 14 residues. CDR3 loop: CASSPSPFSYEQYF. As DNA, the CDR3 is TGTGCCAGCAGCCCAAGCCCGTTTTCCTACGAGCAGTACTTC.

This clonotype showed up many times. The V gene is TRBV11-2, the J gene TRBJ2-2; D gene ambiguous. CDR1 is SGHAT, CDR2 FQNNGV, per germline. The CDR3 runs to 16 residues. The V end lost 5 bases, the J end lost 2 bases, and 15 bases lay between the germline ends. The CDR3 DNA is TGTGCCAGCAGCCACCCCCAAGGGTCCAACACCGGGGAGCTGTTTTTT. Translating gives CASSHPQGSNTGELFF.

V and J are TRBV6-2 or TRBV6-3 and TRBJ2-7, with 12 positions matching TRBD2. Germline values: CDR1 MNHEY, CDR2 SVGEGT. V was clipped by 8 bases and J by 3 bases; unmatched bases: 11. CDR3 size: 16 residues. This CDR3 reads CASLDPGLAGYYEQYF. The CDR3 DNA is TGTGCCAGCTTAGACCCCGGACTAGCGGGGTACTACGAGCAGTACTTC.